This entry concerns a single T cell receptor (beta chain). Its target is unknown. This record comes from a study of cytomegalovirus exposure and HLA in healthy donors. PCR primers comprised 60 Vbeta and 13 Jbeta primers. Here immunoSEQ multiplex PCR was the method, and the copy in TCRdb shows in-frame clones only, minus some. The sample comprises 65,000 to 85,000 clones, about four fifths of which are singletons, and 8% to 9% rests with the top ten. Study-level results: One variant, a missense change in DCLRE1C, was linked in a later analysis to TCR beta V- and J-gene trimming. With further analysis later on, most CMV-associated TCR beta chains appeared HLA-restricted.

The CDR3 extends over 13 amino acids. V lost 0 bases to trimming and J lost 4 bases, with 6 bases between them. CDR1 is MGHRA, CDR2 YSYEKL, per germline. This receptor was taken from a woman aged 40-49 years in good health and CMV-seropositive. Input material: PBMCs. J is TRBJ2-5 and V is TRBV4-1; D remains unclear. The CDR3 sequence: CASSQDGRETQYF. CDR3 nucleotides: TGCGCCAGCAGCCAAGATGGCCGAGAGACCCAGTACTTC.